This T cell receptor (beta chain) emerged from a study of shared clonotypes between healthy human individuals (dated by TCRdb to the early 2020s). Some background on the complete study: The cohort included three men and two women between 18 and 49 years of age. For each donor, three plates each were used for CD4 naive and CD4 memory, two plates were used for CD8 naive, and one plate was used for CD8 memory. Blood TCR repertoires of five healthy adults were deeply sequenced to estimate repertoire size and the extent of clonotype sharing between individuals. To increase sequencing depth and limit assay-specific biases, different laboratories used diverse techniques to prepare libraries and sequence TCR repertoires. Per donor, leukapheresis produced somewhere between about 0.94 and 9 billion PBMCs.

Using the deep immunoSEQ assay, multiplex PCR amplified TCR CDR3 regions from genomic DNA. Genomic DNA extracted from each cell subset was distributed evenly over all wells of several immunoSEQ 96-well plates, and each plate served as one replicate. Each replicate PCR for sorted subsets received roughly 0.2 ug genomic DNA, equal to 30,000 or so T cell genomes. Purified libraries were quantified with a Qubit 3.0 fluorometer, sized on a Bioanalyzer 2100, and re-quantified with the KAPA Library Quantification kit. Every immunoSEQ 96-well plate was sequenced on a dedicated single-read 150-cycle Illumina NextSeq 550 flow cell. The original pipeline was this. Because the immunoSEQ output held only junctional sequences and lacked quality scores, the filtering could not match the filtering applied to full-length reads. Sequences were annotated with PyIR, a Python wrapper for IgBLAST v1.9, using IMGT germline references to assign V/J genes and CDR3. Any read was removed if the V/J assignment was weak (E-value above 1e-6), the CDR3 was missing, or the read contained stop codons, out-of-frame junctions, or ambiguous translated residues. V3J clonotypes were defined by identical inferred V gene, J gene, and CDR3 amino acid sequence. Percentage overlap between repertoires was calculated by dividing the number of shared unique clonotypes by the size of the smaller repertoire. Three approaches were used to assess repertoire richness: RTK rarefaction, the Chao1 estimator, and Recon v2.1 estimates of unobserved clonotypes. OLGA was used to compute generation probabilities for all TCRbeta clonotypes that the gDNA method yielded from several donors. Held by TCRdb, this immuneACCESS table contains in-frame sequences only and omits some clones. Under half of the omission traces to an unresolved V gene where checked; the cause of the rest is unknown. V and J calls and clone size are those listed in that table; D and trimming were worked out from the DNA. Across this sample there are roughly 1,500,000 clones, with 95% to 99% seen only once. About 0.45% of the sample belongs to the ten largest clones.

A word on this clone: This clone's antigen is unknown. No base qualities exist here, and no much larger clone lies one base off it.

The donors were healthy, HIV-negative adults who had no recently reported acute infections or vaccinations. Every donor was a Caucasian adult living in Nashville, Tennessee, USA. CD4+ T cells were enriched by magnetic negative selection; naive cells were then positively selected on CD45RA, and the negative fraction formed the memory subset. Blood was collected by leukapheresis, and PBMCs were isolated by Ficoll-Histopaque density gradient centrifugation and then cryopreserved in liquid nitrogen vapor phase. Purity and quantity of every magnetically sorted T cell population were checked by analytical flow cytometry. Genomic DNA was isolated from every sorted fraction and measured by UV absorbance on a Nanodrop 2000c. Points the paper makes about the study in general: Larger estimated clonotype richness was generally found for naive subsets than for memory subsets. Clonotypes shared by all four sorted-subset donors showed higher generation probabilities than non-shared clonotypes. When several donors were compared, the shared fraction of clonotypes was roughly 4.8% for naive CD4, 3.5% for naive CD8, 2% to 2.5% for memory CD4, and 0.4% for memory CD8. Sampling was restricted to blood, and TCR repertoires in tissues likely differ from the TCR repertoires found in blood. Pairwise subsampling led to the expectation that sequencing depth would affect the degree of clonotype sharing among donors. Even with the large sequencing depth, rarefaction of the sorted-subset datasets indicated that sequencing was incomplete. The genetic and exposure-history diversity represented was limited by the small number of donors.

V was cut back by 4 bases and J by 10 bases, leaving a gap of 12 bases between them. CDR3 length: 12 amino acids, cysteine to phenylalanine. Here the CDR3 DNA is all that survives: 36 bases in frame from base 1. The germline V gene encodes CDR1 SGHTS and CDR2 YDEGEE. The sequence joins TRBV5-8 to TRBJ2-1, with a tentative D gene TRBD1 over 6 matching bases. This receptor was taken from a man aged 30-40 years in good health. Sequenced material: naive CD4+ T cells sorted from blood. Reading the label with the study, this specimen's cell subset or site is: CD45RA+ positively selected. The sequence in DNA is TGTGCCAGCAGCCCTGGGACATTCGAGCAGTTCTTC. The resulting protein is CASSPGTFEQFF.